This TCR beta chain was retrieved from a study of T cell responses to AZD1222 COVID-19 vaccine. Study-level findings and limits: Baseline testing showed seropositivity in only 6 or 7 AZD1222 recipients. Mostly white British, mostly female donors; authors suggested clonal diversity may be underestimated.

Remarks on this clone: Its antigen is not identified.

Produced via immunoSEQ multiplex PCR; TCRdb's table is partial and in-frame only. This table holds about 60,000 clones, 85% found once. Losses at the gene ends were 4 bases for V and 6 bases for J; bases not matched to a gene: 7. The CDR3 is 14 residues long. Per germline, CDR1 MDHEN and CDR2 SYDVKM. The sequencing here drew on peripheral blood, taken on day 0 of AZD1222 vaccination. The chain employs TRBV28 and TRBJ1-2; 8 bases align to TRBD1. The clonotype originates from an adult in good health. CDR3 bases: TGTGCCAGCAGTTCCCGGACAGGGAGGGATGGCTACACCTTC. Translated, it gives CASSSRTGRDGYTF.